These T cell receptor beta chains were read from a single sample in a study of blood T cell repertoires in COVID-19. This table comes from immunoSEQ multiplex PCR, and its TCRdb copy is limited to in-frame clones, with some not included. There are 120,000 to 150,000 clones in the sample; roughly 82% occur only once, and about 12% lies in the top ten. Sequences were obtained from peripheral blood. The source of these receptors is a man of 80 years or more with acute or convalescent COVID-19. The CDR3 runs from the conserved cysteine through the conserved F or W. D genes are given only for firm matches. Some rows have no size entry. The others give once, few or many, or a class for an expanded clone.

v_gene	j_gene	d_gene	abundance	CDR3aa	CDR3nt
TRBV7-2	TRBJ1-2	TRBD1	.	CASSPVSLHRGPNYGYTF	TGTGCCAGCAGCCCAGTGTCTCTCCACAGGGGGCCCAACTATGGCTACACCTTC
TRBV18	TRBJ2-6	TRBD1	.	CASSPGQEANVLTF	TGTGCCAGCTCACCCGGACAGGAGGCCAACGTCCTGACTTTC
TRBV7-9	TRBJ1-5	.	.	CASSLYHPAGTRVNQPQHF	TGTGCCAGCAGCTTATACCACCCGGCCGGGACAAGGGTGAATCAGCCCCAGCATTTT
TRBV29-1	TRBJ2-5	TRBD1	once	CSVATGGETQYF	TGCAGCGTCGCTACAGGGGGCGAGACCCAGTACTTC
TRBV2	TRBJ2-7	.	.	CASKTGTSSYEQYF	TGTGCCTCTAAGACCGGGACAAGCTCCTACGAGCAGTACTTC
TRBV7-2	TRBJ1-3	.	.	CASSSMGQGSDTIYF	TGTGCCAGCAGTTCTATGGGGCAGGGGTCAGACACCATATATTTT
TRBV18	TRBJ1-1	.	.	CASSPRNREEAFF	TGTGCCAGCTCACCACGAAACAGGGAAGAAGCTTTCTTT
TRBV7-6	TRBJ2-5	.	once	CASSSEETQYF	TGTGCCAGCAGCTCAGAAGAGACCCAGTACTTC
TRBV7-3	TRBJ1-4	.	.	CASSLDRNNEKLFF	TGTGCCAGCAGCCTAGACAGAAATAATGAAAAACTGTTTTTT
TRBV4-3	TRBJ1-2	.	.	CASSLGRGDGYTF	TGCGCCAGCAGCCTGGGAAGGGGCGATGGCTACACCTTC
TRBV6-2/TRBV6-3	TRBJ1-1	.	few	CASSPRRSVMNTEAFF	TGTGCCAGCAGTCCCAGAAGATCCGTGATGAACACTGAAGCTTTCTTT
TRBV7-3	TRBJ2-7	.	.	CASSLMATGSYEQYF	TGTGCCAGCAGCTTAATGGCGACAGGTTCCTACGAGCAGTACTTC
TRBV5-1	TRBJ2-1	TRBD2	few	CASSLEGRGGIPQFF	TGCGCCAGCAGCTTGGAGGGACGGGGGGGCATTCCGCAGTTCTTC
TRBV7-3	TRBJ2-2	.	.	CASSLQANTGELFF	TGTGCCAGCAGCTTACAGGCGAATACCGGGGAGCTGTTTTTT
TRBV28	TRBJ1-2	TRBD1	.	CASSLGQGLYGYTF	TGTGCCAGCAGTTTGGGACAGGGTCTCTATGGCTACACCTTC
TRBV29-1	TRBJ2-5	TRBD1	.	CSVTGTEETQYF	TGCAGCGTCACCGGGACAGAAGAGACCCAGTACTTC
TRBV7-2	TRBJ1-2	TRBD1	.	CASSPGQANYGYTF	TGTGCCAGCAGCCCGGGACAGGCTAACTATGGCTACACCTTC
TRBV19	TRBJ2-2	TRBD1	.	CASSIDQRTGWGTGELFF	TGTGCCAGTAGTATAGATCAGCGGACAGGGTGGGGGACCGGGGAGCTGTTTTTT
TRBV28	TRBJ2-5	TRBD2	.	CASSWVLAGGQETQYF	TGTGCCAGCAGTTGGGTACTAGCGGGGGGCCAAGAGACCCAGTACTTC
TRBV2	TRBJ2-2	.	.	CASGGQLNTGELFF	TGTGCCAGCGGCGGGCAGCTGAACACCGGGGAGCTGTTTTTT
TRBV5-6	TRBJ2-1	TRBD1	few	CASSSQGAIHNEQFF	TGTGCCAGCAGCTCACAGGGGGCGATACACAATGAGCAGTTCTTC
TRBV14	TRBJ2-1	TRBD1	.	CASSRLPGQGGSGFYNEQFF	TGTGCCAGCAGCCGACTCCCGGGACAGGGGGGTAGCGGATTCTACAATGAGCAGTTCTTC
TRBV7-2	TRBJ1-1	.	.	CASSLGPLLVAGGTEAFF	TGTGCCAGCAGCTTAGGTCCCCTCCTGGTAGCGGGTGGCACTGAAGCTTTCTTT
TRBV10-2	TRBJ2-7	.	.	CASSETYEQYF	TGCGCCAGCAGTGAGACTTACGAGCAGTACTTC
TRBV11-2	TRBJ2-5	.	.	CASSRGQEETQYF	TGTGCCAGCAGCCGCGGACAAGAAGAGACCCAGTACTTC
TRBV12-3/TRBV12-4	TRBJ1-2	.	.	CASSRYGYTF	TGTGCCAGCAGCCGGTATGGCTACACCTTC
TRBV29-1	TRBJ2-1	.	.	CSALAGTDNEQFF	TGCAGCGCCTTAGCGGGGACAGACAATGAGCAGTTCTTC
TRBV18	TRBJ2-7	TRBD2	.	CASSPGLAGDLYF	TGTGCCAGCTCACCAGGGCTAGCGGGGGACCTGTACTTC
TRBV18	TRBJ1-4	.	.	CASSPGQIATNEKLFF	TGTGCCAGCTCACCAGGACAGATTGCAACTAATGAAAAACTGTTTTTT
TRBV29-1	TRBJ2-5	.	.	CSAERGANIETQYF	TGCAGCGCGGAACGGGGGGCGAACATTGAGACCCAGTACTTC
TRBV5-5	TRBJ1-2	.	.	CASSLSVPRPMGYTF	TGTGCCAGCAGCTTGTCCGTTCCCAGGCCTATGGGCTACACCTTC
TRBV10-2	TRBJ2-1	.	.	CASRDRNSYNEQFF	TGCGCCAGCAGAGACAGAAACTCCTACAATGAGCAGTTCTTC
TRBV7-2	TRBJ2-1	.	.	CASSLDLVGARREQFF	TGTGCCAGCAGCTTAGATCTTGTGGGGGCCCGACGGGAGCAGTTCTTC
TRBV6-5	TRBJ1-5	TRBD1	few	CASSQGAPSNQPQHF	TGTGCCAGCAGCCAGGGGGCACCAAGCAATCAGCCCCAGCATTTT
TRBV2	TRBJ1-3	TRBD1	.	CASRGTGGRAGNTIYF	TGTGCCAGCAGAGGGACAGGGGGGAGGGCTGGAAACACCATATATTTT
TRBV5-1	TRBJ2-7	.	.	CASSLDPGQLVTYF	TGCGCCAGCAGCTTGGATCCGGGACAACTAGTTACGTACTTC
TRBV28	TRBJ1-4	.	.	CASTPLRGTGYEKLFF	TGTGCCAGCACCCCCCTTAGGGGGACGGGATATGAAAAACTGTTTTTT
TRBV11-2	TRBJ2-7	.	.	CASSLSRVTGEQYF	TGTGCCAGCAGCTTGTCCAGGGTGACAGGCGAGCAGTACTTC
TRBV30	TRBJ2-2	TRBD2	.	CATLGLAGDWGTGELFF	TGTGCCACCCTCGGACTAGCGGGGGATTGGGGCACCGGGGAGCTGTTTTTT
TRBV18	TRBJ1-5	.	.	CASSPSQTGVQHF	TGTGCCAGCTCACCATCACAGACAGGAGTCCAGCATTTT
TRBV24-1	TRBJ2-1	TRBD1	.	CATSDRGQGNAYNEQFF	TGTGCCACCAGTGACCGGGGACAGGGTAATGCCTACAATGAGCAGTTCTTC
TRBV18	TRBJ1-3	.	.	CASSPEVVSGNTIYF	TGTGCCAGCTCACCAGAGGTTGTCTCTGGAAACACCATATATTTT
TRBV4-1	TRBJ2-3	.	few	CASSQTRTDTQYF	TGCGCCAGCAGCCAAACGAGGACAGATACGCAGTATTTT
TRBV10-3	TRBJ1-2	.	.	CAISEFTNQGYTF	TGTGCCATCAGTGAGTTTACTAACCAGGGCTACACCTTC